This T cell receptor (beta chain) was captured in a study of PD-1 blockade in classical Hodgkin lymphoma (dated by TCRdb to about 2020). About the study as a whole: Nivolumab dosing was 3 mg/kg intravenously every 2 weeks, continuing until either disease progression or unacceptable toxicity. To define a peripheral blood immune signature of response to PD-1 blockade in classical Hodgkin lymphoma, the study combined TCR beta sequencing with CyTOF. Overall results and qualifications from the work: Patients starting nivolumab less than 1 year after ASCT had lower diversity and were excluded from later analyses to avoid confounding by immune reconstitution. Baseline TCR diversity was reported to be lower in newly diagnosed patients than in healthy donors, and even lower in relapsed/refractory patients. Among trial patients, those achieving complete response had baseline diversity similar to that of newly diagnosed patients, while diversity was significantly lower in partial responders and progressors. A significant rise by C4D1 was seen in CD4+ but not CD8+ TCR diversity (p=0.0027 vs p=0.16), with the rise being most apparent in complete responders (p=0.02). The study was limited to a single clinical trial cohort, and causes of repertoire differences, possibly disease activity or prior therapy, remained undefined.

The Qiagen DNeasy kit was used to extract genomic DNA both from unsorted PBMCs and from the negatively selected CD4+ and CD8+ fractions. TCR beta CDR3 regions were subjected to amplification by immunoSEQ multiplex PCR with primers that anneal to V and J segments. A synthetic immune receptor repertoire was used to minimize amplification bias, and any residual bias was removed computationally once sequencing was done. The original methods were these. Repertoire diversity was quantified as the Shannon entropy index using custom Python scripts. The unsorted, CD4+ and CD8+ repertoires were each analyzed separately, with the exception of combined analyses, where CD4+ and CD8+ sequences were merged in silico. Clonal expansion was defined as a frequency increase of at least 2-fold after treatment compared with C1D1, and clones undetected at baseline were assigned a pseudocount of 0.5. Clones with 0 or 1 copy at C1D1 were classified as singleton clones, and clones with 2 or more copies were classified as non-singleton clones. By matching protein sequences in sorted samples from the same patient, clones expanded in unsorted samples were annotated as CD4+, CD8+ or unknown. Wilcoxon tests were applied to paired samples to test diversity changes from C1D1 to C4D1. TCRdb re-hosts the immuneACCESS table, in-frame sequences only. Its copies lack some clones; in the studies checked, an unresolved V gene accounts for under half of them, and the cause for the rest is not known. The V and J calls and the clone size are those of that table, but D and trimming were determined from the DNA. In this sample the table shows about 12,000 clones, 80% to 95% of which occur a single time. The ten largest clones represent over 9.5% of the sample.

Inclusive of the bounding cysteine and phenylalanine, the CDR3 is 15 residues long. The retained sequence is limited to the CDR3, 45 bases, with the frame set at the first base. Looking up the germline V gene yields CDR1 SNHLY and CDR2 FYNNEI. The germline V and J ends show losses of 6 bases and 7 bases respectively, and no gene match explains 9 bases of the junction. Details on this clone: The antigen it binds to is not known. No base qualities exist here, and no much larger clone lies one base off it.

The time point label of this sample denotes: cycle 1 day 1 (C1D1), immediately before nivolumab initiation. Relapse after autologous stem cell transplantation had occurred in all trial patients, and cohorts A, B and C were distinguished by prior brentuximab vedotin exposure. The trial cohort included more than 55 patients with relapsed/refractory classical Hodgkin lymphoma, and each patient had a best overall response of complete response, partial response or progressive disease. In the multi-cohort phase II CheckMate 205 trial, trial patients received single-agent nivolumab. An independent review committee assessed best overall response by applying the 2007 International Working Group response criteria. Trial PBMCs were collected immediately before nivolumab initiation (C1D1) and during therapy at cycle 2 day 1 and cycle 4 day 1. Peripheral blood was collected in 8 mL Vacutainer Cell Preparation Tubes, from which PBMCs were isolated by centrifugation and then cryopreserved.

The input for sequencing was peripheral blood mononuclear cells (PBMCs), taken at baseline. Recombination connected TRBV2 to TRBJ1-6; TRBD1 aligns with 7 central bases. This TCR came from a human donor with classical Hodgkin lymphoma. The CDR3 has the sequence CASRKARDSNSPLHF. The sequence in DNA is TGTGCCAGCAGAAAAGCCCGGGACAGCAATTCACCCCTCCACTTT.